A selection of T cell receptor beta chains follows, all from one sample in a study of cytomegalovirus exposure and HLA in healthy donors. The data were produced by immunoSEQ multiplex PCR, yet TCRdb's version contains in-frame clones alone and is incomplete. The listing contains about 110,000 clones. Input material: PBMCs. The origin of the receptors is a man aged 40-55 years in good health and CMV-seropositive. Each CDR3 is given with its conserved first and last residue. The order of the fields is V gene, D gene, clone size, J gene, CDR3 DNA, CDR3 protein. The D gene is left open where the match is weak. Size is stated for part of the rows, as once, few or many counts, or as a class when the clone is expanded.

v_call: TRBV18; d_call: TRBD1; clone_size: NA; j_call: TRBJ2-7; cdr3_nt: TGTGCCAGCTCACCTGGACAGGGGATCCACGAGCAGTACTTC; cdr3_aa: CASSPGQGIHEQYF
v_call: TRBV28; d_call: NA; clone_size: NA; j_call: TRBJ1-1; cdr3_nt: TGTGCCAGCCCCAAAAAGACAGGATTGGTCATGAACACTGAAGCTTTCTTT; cdr3_aa: CASPKKTGLVMNTEAFF
v_call: TRBV19; d_call: TRBD1; clone_size: NA; j_call: TRBJ2-3; cdr3_nt: TGTGCCAGTAGTATGACCGGGACAGCTACTAGCACAGATACGCAGTATTTT; cdr3_aa: CASSMTGTATSTDTQYF
v_call: TRBV19; d_call: NA; clone_size: NA; j_call: TRBJ1-1; cdr3_nt: TGTGCCAGTAGTATAGTACCCCAGGGGACTGAAGCTTTCTTT; cdr3_aa: CASSIVPQGTEAFF
v_call: TRBV9; d_call: TRBD2; clone_size: NA; j_call: TRBJ2-1; cdr3_nt: TGTGCCAGCAGCGTAGACCGGGGAGAGGGACTAGCGCAATACAATGAGCAGTTCTTC; cdr3_aa: CASSVDRGEGLAQYNEQFF
v_call: TRBV6-5; d_call: TRBD1; clone_size: NA; j_call: TRBJ1-2; cdr3_nt: TGTGCCAGCAGTTACTCGTTCACCGGGACAGCCTATGGCTACACCTTC; cdr3_aa: CASSYSFTGTAYGYTF
v_call: TRBV11-2; d_call: NA; clone_size: NA; j_call: TRBJ1-1; cdr3_nt: TGTGCCAGCAGCTTAGATTACAGGGATGCTTTCTTT; cdr3_aa: CASSLDYRDAFF
v_call: TRBV5-1; d_call: NA; clone_size: NA; j_call: TRBJ2-7; cdr3_nt: TGCGCCAGCGGTACGGACCAGGGTGGGGTCTACGAGCAGTACTTC; cdr3_aa: CASGTDQGGVYEQYF
v_call: TRBV2; d_call: NA; clone_size: NA; j_call: TRBJ2-2; cdr3_nt: TGTGCCAGCACAAGGCGTGGAGTCTTGGCCGGGGAGCTGTTTTTT; cdr3_aa: CASTRRGVLAGELFF
v_call: TRBV7-8; d_call: TRBD1; clone_size: NA; j_call: TRBJ2-7; cdr3_nt: TGTGCCAGCAGCCAAAGACAGGGGCCCTCCTACGAGCAGTACTTC; cdr3_aa: CASSQRQGPSYEQYF
v_call: TRBV2; d_call: TRBD2; clone_size: NA; j_call: TRBJ2-7; cdr3_nt: TGTGCCAGCAGTGAAACTAGCGGGGGCTACGAGCAGTACTTC; cdr3_aa: CASSETSGGYEQYF
v_call: TRBV28; d_call: NA; clone_size: NA; j_call: TRBJ2-5; cdr3_nt: TGTGCCAGCAGTTCTAGGACACCCCAAGAGACCCAGTACTTC; cdr3_aa: CASSSRTPQETQYF
v_call: TRBV4-1; d_call: TRBD1; clone_size: NA; j_call: TRBJ2-7; cdr3_nt: TGCGCCAGCAGCCCGGGACAGTCCTACGAGCAGTACTTC; cdr3_aa: CASSPGQSYEQYF
v_call: TRBV7-2; d_call: NA; clone_size: NA; j_call: TRBJ2-1; cdr3_nt: TGTGCCAGCAGCTTAGCATTCGAGTTCTATGAGCAGTTCTTC; cdr3_aa: CASSLAFEFYEQFF
v_call: TRBV30; d_call: NA; clone_size: NA; j_call: TRBJ1-1; cdr3_nt: TGTGCCTGCACCGGACAGCCTGAAGCTTTCTTT; cdr3_aa: CACTGQPEAFF
v_call: TRBV11-2; d_call: TRBD2; clone_size: NA; j_call: TRBJ2-7; cdr3_nt: TGTGCCAGCAGCTCACCTAGCCTGCGGGGGGCCTACGAGCAGTACTTC; cdr3_aa: CASSSPSLRGAYEQYF
v_call: TRBV5-6; d_call: TRBD2; clone_size: NA; j_call: TRBJ2-7; cdr3_nt: TGTGCCAGCAGCCCGGGACTACCCTACGAGCAGTACTTC; cdr3_aa: CASSPGLPYEQYF
v_call: TRBV6-1; d_call: NA; clone_size: NA; j_call: TRBJ2-7; cdr3_nt: TGTGCCAGTCATAGAACAGGATCCTACGAGCAGTACTTC; cdr3_aa: CASHRTGSYEQYF
v_call: TRBV5-6; d_call: NA; clone_size: NA; j_call: TRBJ2-2; cdr3_nt: TGTGCCAGCAGCTTGGCCTCCGGGGAGCTGTTTTTT; cdr3_aa: CASSLASGELFF
v_call: TRBV23-1; d_call: NA; clone_size: NA; j_call: TRBJ1-1; cdr3_nt: TGCGCCAGCAGTCAATCAATAGACACTGAAGCTTTCTTT; cdr3_aa: CASSQSIDTEAFF
v_call: TRBV6-5; d_call: TRBD2; clone_size: NA; j_call: TRBJ2-3; cdr3_nt: TGTGCCAGCAGTCTAGCGGGATCCACAGATACGCAGTATTTT; cdr3_aa: CASSLAGSTDTQYF
v_call: TRBV19; d_call: TRBD2; clone_size: NA; j_call: TRBJ2-5; cdr3_nt: TGTGCCAGTAGTATAAATGCGGGAGTAGGTGAGACCCAGTACTTC; cdr3_aa: CASSINAGVGETQYF
v_call: TRBV11-2; d_call: TRBD1; clone_size: medium-sized; j_call: TRBJ1-1; cdr3_nt: TGTGCCAGCAGCTGGGGACAGGGGAATATCGAAGCTTTCTTT; cdr3_aa: CASSWGQGNIEAFF
v_call: TRBV29-1; d_call: TRBD1; clone_size: NA; j_call: TRBJ2-2; cdr3_nt: TGCAGCGTTGAACCCCGACAGGGGTCCGGGGAGCTGTTTTTT; cdr3_aa: CSVEPRQGSGELFF
v_call: TRBV5-4; d_call: TRBD2; clone_size: NA; j_call: TRBJ2-4; cdr3_nt: TGTGCCAGCAGCCTCCGGACTAGCGGGAGGGGAAGCATTCAGTACTTC; cdr3_aa: CASSLRTSGRGSIQYF
v_call: TRBV14; d_call: NA; clone_size: NA; j_call: TRBJ2-7; cdr3_nt: TGTGCCAGCAGCCAAGTGGTGGGGGCAAGCGAGCAGTACTTC; cdr3_aa: CASSQVVGASEQYF
v_call: TRBV7-2; d_call: NA; clone_size: NA; j_call: TRBJ2-3; cdr3_nt: TGTGCCAGCAGCTTAGTTGGGACTGGAATCGCAGATACGCAGTATTTT; cdr3_aa: CASSLVGTGIADTQYF
v_call: TRBV10-3; d_call: TRBD1; clone_size: NA; j_call: TRBJ1-4; cdr3_nt: TGTGCCATCAGACCCGGGACAGGTGGTGAAAAACTGTTTTTT; cdr3_aa: CAIRPGTGGEKLFF
v_call: TRBV4-1; d_call: NA; clone_size: NA; j_call: TRBJ2-6; cdr3_nt: TGCGCCAGCAGCCAAGTCGAGGGCTCTGGGGCCAACGTCCTGACTTTC; cdr3_aa: CASSQVEGSGANVLTF
v_call: TRBV5-6; d_call: NA; clone_size: NA; j_call: TRBJ2-7; cdr3_nt: TGTGCCAGCAGCCACTCTTGGAGCTCCTACGAGCAGTACTTC; cdr3_aa: CASSHSWSSYEQYF
v_call: TRBV5-1; d_call: TRBD1; clone_size: NA; j_call: TRBJ1-4; cdr3_nt: TGCGCCAGCAGCTTCGGTGCCGGGACAGGGGAAGAAAAACTGTTTTTT; cdr3_aa: CASSFGAGTGEEKLFF
v_call: TRBV5-4; d_call: TRBD2; clone_size: NA; j_call: TRBJ2-6; cdr3_nt: TGTGCCAGCAGCTCCGGGGGGTGGCGGGTTGGGGCCAACGTCCTGACTTTC; cdr3_aa: CASSSGGWRVGANVLTF
v_call: TRBV10-3; d_call: NA; clone_size: NA; j_call: TRBJ1-2; cdr3_nt: TGTGCCATCAGTGAGGAGGACAGCTATGGCTACACCTTC; cdr3_aa: CAISEEDSYGYTF
v_call: TRBV11-2; d_call: TRBD2; clone_size: NA; j_call: TRBJ2-1; cdr3_nt: TGTGCCAGCAGCTTAGGTAGCGGGAGGGACAATGAGCAGTTCTTC; cdr3_aa: CASSLGSGRDNEQFF
v_call: TRBV6-5; d_call: NA; clone_size: NA; j_call: TRBJ2-7; cdr3_nt: TGTGCCAGCAGTTCGGTAGCGAGCGATATCTACGAGCAGTACTTC; cdr3_aa: CASSSVASDIYEQYF
v_call: TRBV5-1; d_call: TRBD1; clone_size: NA; j_call: TRBJ1-2; cdr3_nt: TGCGCCAGCAGCGCACCGGGACAGGGGAGAAGCTACACCTTC; cdr3_aa: CASSAPGQGRSYTF
v_call: TRBV18; d_call: TRBD2; clone_size: NA; j_call: TRBJ2-2; cdr3_nt: TGTGCCAGCTCACTAGCGGGAGCAAACACCGGGGAGCTGTTTTTT; cdr3_aa: CASSLAGANTGELFF
v_call: TRBV9; d_call: NA; clone_size: NA; j_call: TRBJ1-3; cdr3_nt: TGTGCCAGCAGCGTAGAAGTTATCAGTCCTGGAAACACCATATATTTT; cdr3_aa: CASSVEVISPGNTIYF
v_call: TRBV2; d_call: NA; clone_size: NA; j_call: TRBJ1-4; cdr3_nt: TGTGCCAGCAACAGCAATGAAAAACTGTTTTTT; cdr3_aa: CASNSNEKLFF
v_call: TRBV18; d_call: TRBD2; clone_size: NA; j_call: TRBJ2-7; cdr3_nt: TGTGCCAGCTCACCGCGTGGGACTAGCGGAGCCTACGAGCAGTACTTC; cdr3_aa: CASSPRGTSGAYEQYF
v_call: TRBV14; d_call: NA; clone_size: NA; j_call: TRBJ2-6; cdr3_nt: TGTGCCAGCAGCATTCGGAGCCCTAGCTCTGGGGCCAACGTCCTGACTTTC; cdr3_aa: CASSIRSPSSGANVLTF
v_call: TRBV29-1; d_call: TRBD1; clone_size: NA; j_call: TRBJ2-4; cdr3_nt: TGCAGCGTTGAGGGACAGGGAAACATTCAGTACTTC; cdr3_aa: CSVEGQGNIQYF
v_call: TRBV10-3; d_call: NA; clone_size: NA; j_call: TRBJ2-7; cdr3_nt: TGTGCCACGGGTGGGCGACAGCCCTACGAGCAGTACTTC; cdr3_aa: CATGGRQPYEQYF
v_call: TRBV6-6; d_call: NA; clone_size: NA; j_call: TRBJ1-1; cdr3_nt: TGTGCCAGCAGTTATGGCCAGACTGCTTTCTTT; cdr3_aa: CASSYGQTAFF
v_call: TRBV7-9; d_call: NA; clone_size: NA; j_call: TRBJ2-7; cdr3_nt: TGTGCCAGCAGCTTACAGGGATTCGGCGACGAGCAGTACTTC; cdr3_aa: CASSLQGFGDEQYF
v_call: TRBV7-9; d_call: NA; clone_size: NA; j_call: TRBJ2-7; cdr3_nt: TGTGCCAGCAGACCCGACACCTCCTACGAGCAGTACTTC; cdr3_aa: CASRPDTSYEQYF
v_call: TRBV29-1; d_call: NA; clone_size: NA; j_call: TRBJ2-1; cdr3_nt: TGCAGCGTCATAATAGAGGGCCGTGAGCAGTTCTTC; cdr3_aa: CSVIIEGREQFF
v_call: TRBV5-1; d_call: NA; clone_size: NA; j_call: TRBJ1-1; cdr3_nt: TGCGCCAGCAGCTACGCAGAGAACACTGAAGCTTTCTTT; cdr3_aa: CASSYAENTEAFF
v_call: TRBV12-5; d_call: NA; clone_size: NA; j_call: TRBJ1-2; cdr3_nt: TGTGCTAGTGGTTTGGTACAAGGAAGCCGAGGGGGCTACACCTTC; cdr3_aa: CASGLVQGSRGGYTF
v_call: TRBV11-2; d_call: TRBD1; clone_size: NA; j_call: TRBJ2-7; cdr3_nt: TGTGCCAGCAGCTTTACTCCGGGACAGGGCCCTAGGGAGCAGTACTTC; cdr3_aa: CASSFTPGQGPREQYF
v_call: TRBV7-9; d_call: TRBD2; clone_size: NA; j_call: TRBJ2-1; cdr3_nt: TGTGCCAGCAGCAAAGCGGGAGTTCCAAATGAGCAGTTCTTC; cdr3_aa: CASSKAGVPNEQFF
v_call: TRBV5-5; d_call: NA; clone_size: NA; j_call: TRBJ2-1; cdr3_nt: TGTGCCAGCATACAGACGCACAATGAGCAGTTCTTC; cdr3_aa: CASIQTHNEQFF